The rows below give T cell receptor beta chains drawn from one sample of a study of blood T cell repertoires in COVID-19. Sequencing was performed with immunoSEQ multiplex PCR; in TCRdb, only in-frame clones are kept and a portion is missing. In the table there are some 150,000 clones, approximately 83% of which are singletons. The material sequenced was peripheral blood. These receptors all stem from a woman between 55 and 75 years old with COVID-19, enrolled during active disease. The CDR3 runs from the conserved cysteine through the conserved F or W. D genes are given only for firm matches. A row's size may be missing; if present it is once, few, many or a size class.

clone_size j_call v_call d_call cdr3_nt cdr3_aa
. TRBJ1-1 TRBV15 TRBD1 TGTGCCACCAGCCTCAGACAGGGTAGAGCTTTCTTT CATSLRQGRAFF
few TRBJ1-2 TRBV11-2 . TGTGCCAGCAGCTTAGGATCCGGGACAAGTTATGGCTACACCTTC CASSLGSGTSYGYTF
. TRBJ1-1 TRBV7-3 . TGTGCCAGCAGCTGGACAACCTACACTGAAGCTTTCTTT CASSWTTYTEAFF
. TRBJ1-3 TRBV27 . TGTGCCAGCAGTTATCAGGTTCCTTCCTCTGGAAACACCATATATTTT CASSYQVPSSGNTIYF
few TRBJ1-2 TRBV18 . TGTGCCAGCTCACCACCGCTTACAGCCCTCTATGGCTACACCTTC CASSPPLTALYGYTF
. TRBJ2-3 TRBV5-1 TRBD1 TGCGCCAGCAGCTTTTACAGGGGCCCCTTTCCTGGCACAGATACGCAGTATTTT CASSFYRGPFPGTDTQYF
few TRBJ2-3 TRBV5-8 . TGTGCCAGCAGCGTTCGGGCAGATACGCAGTATTTT CASSVRADTQYF
. TRBJ2-3 TRBV2 TRBD2 TGTGCCAGCAATGTAGCGGGGGGGCAAGATACGCAGTATTTT CASNVAGGQDTQYF
. TRBJ2-3 TRBV9 . TGTGCCAGCAGCCTCGTGGGGCGCACAGATACGCAGTATTTT CASSLVGRTDTQYF
. TRBJ2-1 TRBV5-6 TRBD2 TGTGCCAGCAGCTCTACTGTGGGACTAGCGGGGGACAATGAGCAGTTCTTC CASSSTVGLAGDNEQFF
. TRBJ2-2 TRBV27 TRBD1 TGTGCCAGCAGCAGGGACAGCGGGGAGCTGTTTTTT CASSRDSGELFF
. TRBJ1-4 TRBV30 . TGTGCCTGGAGTGCCCCCTCGGTCTTTTCCGAAAAACTGTTTTTT CAWSAPSVFSEKLFF
. TRBJ1-2 TRBV12-3/TRBV12-4 . TGTGCCAGCAGTTTAGGGCAGGACTATGGCTACACCTTC CASSLGQDYGYTF
. TRBJ2-5 TRBV2 . TGTGCCAGCAGTTATCCTCGCTGGCAGCAAGAGACCCAGTACTTC CASSYPRWQQETQYF
. TRBJ1-2 TRBV7-2 TRBD1 TGTGCCAGCAGCGTCTCCGGGACAGGGCCATATGGCTACACCTTC CASSVSGTGPYGYTF
once TRBJ2-2 TRBV10-3 TRBD2 TGTGCCATCAGTGAGTCGATCTGGTTGACTGGAGCGGGGGACAACACCGGGGAGCTGTTTTTT CAISESIWLTGAGDNTGELFF
. TRBJ1-4 TRBV4-2 TRBD1 TGTGCCAGCAGCCAGGGGGACAGGGTTGAAAAACTGTTTTTT CASSQGDRVEKLFF
. TRBJ1-1 TRBV5-6 . TGTGCCAGCAGCTTCCGGCAGGCGAACACTGAAGCTTTCTTT CASSFRQANTEAFF
few TRBJ1-2 TRBV19 . TGTGCCAGTAGTATTGGATGGGGCGGAAGCTATGGCTACACCTTC CASSIGWGGSYGYTF
. TRBJ2-3 TRBV11-2 TRBD2 TGTGCCAGCAGCAACGGACTAGCGCCCACCCCGACAGATACGCAGTATTTT CASSNGLAPTPTDTQYF
. TRBJ2-3 TRBV5-1 TRBD2 TGCGCCAGCAGCTTGGTACTAGCGGGGAGCACAGATACGCAGTATTTT CASSLVLAGSTDTQYF